These 27 T cell receptor beta chains were all obtained from the same sample, sequenced in a study of CD8+ T cells in alopecia areata. Extraction and reverse transcription of RNA yielded cDNA as the sequencing template. The data were produced by immunoSEQ multiplex PCR, yet TCRdb's version contains in-frame clones alone and is incomplete. The table shows 90,000 to 150,000 clones, with about 50% occurring only once. Described treatment: oral pan-JAK inhibitor, 5-10 mg twice daily. Sequencing was performed on CD4+ T cells sorted from blood, taken at week 4, from a patient treated with tofacitinib. These receptors all stem from a human donor with alopecia areata.

V usage is TRBV23-1 and J usage is TRBJ2-7; D gene unclear. TRBV23-1 is an ORF; its function is uncertain. The CDR3 is 17 amino acids. Trimming shortened V by 4 bases and J by 3 bases, and 22 bases separated the two germline ends. The CDR3: CASSPPGPPAFDYEQYF. As DNA, the CDR3 is TGCGCCAGCAGTCCACCGGGCCCCCCCGCCTTTGACTACGAGCAGTACTTC.

Turning to this clone: This sample includes further DNA sequences coding for the same CDR3. The chain couples TRBV29-1 to TRBJ1-1; D is unresolved. The CDR3 is 13 residues long. Germline CDR1 is SQVTM and CDR2 is ANQGSEA. V gave up 4 bases and J gave up 0 bases, with 9 bases separating them. Here the CDR3 DNA reads TGCAGCGTTGTGAGGGTAATGAACACTGAAGCTTTCTTT. This codes for CSVVRVMNTEAFF. The whole variable domain, remainder taken from reference TRBV29-1 and TRBJ1-1, is SAVISQKPSRDICQRGTSLTIQCQVDSQVTMMFWYRQQPGQSLTLIATANQGSEATYESGFVIDKFPISRPNLTFSTLTVSNMSPEDSSIYLCSVVRVMNTEAFFGQGTRLTVV.

This clone was detected a few times. The chain links TRBV5-1 to TRBJ1-5; no definite D call. Trimming cost V 1 base and J 4 bases, with 15 bases left between them. There are 16 residues in the CDR3. CDR1 is SGHRS and CDR2 is YFSETQ in the germline V gene. This CDR3 is CASSLSSGSVNQPQHF. As DNA, the CDR3 is TGCGCCAGCAGCTTGTCATCAGGCAGCGTAAATCAGCCCCAGCATTTT.

This clone was seen more than once but under ten times. The V and J genes are TRBV30 and TRBJ2-3; 13 bases match TRBD2. V was pared by 5 bases and J by 1 base, with 0 bases of the junction left unmatched. Germline V lookup: CDR1 GTSNPN, CDR2 SVGIG (reference sequence). The CDR3 totals 14 residues. The CDR3 loop is CAWGTSGGTDTQYF. The CDR3 DNA reads as TGTGCCTGGGGGACTAGCGGGGGCACAGATACGCAGTATTTT.

Only a few counts were recorded for this clone. This rearrangement joins TRBV29-1 to TRBJ1-1; no clear D gene. The ends were cut back, 6 bases at V and 0 bases at J, with 17 bases in the middle. Germline V gene lookup returns CDR1 SQVTM and CDR2 ANQGSEA. The CDR3 is made up of 15 amino acids. Written as DNA, the CDR3 is TGCAGCGTACGTCTTCCGGCAGTCATGAACACTGAAGCTTTCTTT. Amino acids: CSVRLPAVMNTEAFF.

V gene TRBV27 combines with J gene TRBJ1-5; D is unresolved. Between the trimmed V and J ends, which lost 4 bases and 0 bases, there was a span of 7 bases. In germline, CDR1 is MNHEY, CDR2 SMNVEV (reference sequence). CDR3 length: 14 residues. In DNA form, the CDR3 reads TGTGCCAGCAGTTCTAGGCGTAGCAATCAGCCCCAGCATTTT. It yields the protein CASSSRRSNQPQHF.

This clone appeared many times. The V call is TRBV4-1, the J call TRBJ1-5, with TRBD1 matching 8 bases. Unmatched junction bases numbered 8, after V lost 2 bases and J lost 2 bases. From germline, CDR1 is MGHRA and CDR2 YSYEKL. The CDR3 has 17 amino acids. The CDR3 loop reads CASSQPLDRVGNQPQHF. In DNA, the CDR3 is TGCGCCAGCAGCCAACCCCTGGACAGGGTGGGCAATCAGCCCCAGCATTTT.

V is TRBV2 and J is TRBJ2-2; D remains unclear. CDR3 length equals 11 residues. Per germline, CDR1 SNHLY and CDR2 FYNNEI. V was cut by 3 bases and J by 7 bases, with 3 bases left in between. The CDR3 here is CASSEGGELFF. Here the CDR3 DNA reads TGTGCCAGCAGTGAGGGCGGGGAGCTGTTTTTT.

This clone was picked up a small number of times. The V gene is TRBV10-3, the J gene TRBJ2-7; TRBD1 matches 8 bases. V shed 4 bases and J 2 bases; nucleotides not matched to a gene: 10. The CDR3 covers 16 residues. Germline assignment: CDR1 ENHRY and CDR2 SYGVKD. This CDR3 is CAISGPPTTGAYEQYF. The CDR3 DNA follows: TGTGCCATCAGTGGGCCGCCTACGACAGGGGCCTACGAGCAGTACTTC.

This clone was seen only a few times. J is TRBJ2-2 and V is TRBV19; D is unresolved. The V end was cut by 3 bases, the J end by 5 bases, with 10 bases between. Germline CDR1 is LNHDA and CDR2 is SQIVND (reference sequence). The CDR3 length is 14 residues. Here the CDR3 reads CASSMSARTGELFF. In DNA, the CDR3 is TGTGCCAGTAGTATGTCGGCGAGAACCGGGGAGCTGTTTTTT.

The chain uses TRBV29-1 and TRBJ2-1, with TRBD2 identical over 8 bases. Germline V gene sequence: CDR1 SQVTM, CDR2 ANQGSEA. The CDR3 is 16 residues long. V was clipped by 6 bases and J by 7 bases; unmatched bases: 17. CDR3 sequence: CSVGKRLAGVRNEQFF. CDR3 in DNA: TGCAGCGTCGGAAAACGCCTAGCGGGCGTAAGGAATGAGCAGTTCTTC.

The V gene is TRBV7-9, the J gene TRBJ1-5; D gene uncertain. Between the trimmed V and J ends, which lost 1 base and 5 bases, there was a span of 0 bases. CDR3 size: 11 residues. Germline V CDR1 and CDR2: SEHNR, FQNEAQ (reference sequence). The CDR3 sequence is CASSLDQPQHF. The CDR3 DNA reads as TGTGCCAGCAGCTTAGATCAGCCCCAGCATTTT.

The sample holds a few counts of this clone. This chain links TRBV30 with TRBJ1-5; possibly TRBD1 for D (6 bases). CDR3 length: 15 amino acids. The V gene lost 0 bases and the J gene lost 9 bases, with 18 bases spanning the gap. CDR1 is GTSNPN and CDR2 is SVGIG in the germline V gene (reference sequence). The CDR3, as DNA: TGTGCCTGGAGTGTAGCGGGACCAGGGGCTCTGCCCCAGCATTTT. This gives the protein CAWSVAGPGALPQHF. The full variable domain, in which reference TRBV30 and TRBJ1-5 provide the parts outside the CDR3, is SQTIHQWPATLVQPVGSPLSLECTVEGTSNPNLYWYRQAAGRGLQLLFYSVGIGQISSEVPQNLSASRPQDRQFILSSKKLLLSDSGFYLCAWSVAGPGALPQHFGDGTRLSIL.

This clone was picked up many times. The CDR3 is CASSLRGGPEEQYF. The DNA for the CDR3 is TGTGCCAGCAGCTTACGGGGAGGGCCTGAGGAGCAGTACTTC. V and J are TRBV7-9 and TRBJ2-7; 7 bases match TRBD2. Germline-derived CDR1 and CDR2 are SEHNR and FQNEAQ (reference sequence). Trimming took 2 bases from V and 7 from J; bases not matched to a gene: 8. The CDR3 contains 14 residues.

This clone was observed a handful of times. The V call is TRBV14, the J call TRBJ1-1; D unclear. Germline values: CDR1 SGHDN, CDR2 FVKESK. The CDR3 runs to 11 residues. V was trimmed by 4 bases and J by 6 bases, leaving 6 bases between them. The CDR3 protein is CASSRYSEAFF. Written as DNA, the CDR3 is TGTGCCAGCAGCCGTTATTCTGAAGCTTTCTTT.

V and J are TRBV29-1 and TRBJ1-2; the match to TRBD1 covers 7 bases. With 6 bases clipped from V and 3 bases from J, the junction kept 7 bases outside the gene matches. CDR1 is SQVTM, CDR2 ANQGSEA, per germline. The CDR3 runs 13 residues. The CDR3 region is CSVYDREDYGYTF. The CDR3 DNA reads as TGCAGCGTCTATGACAGGGAGGACTATGGCTACACCTTC. Full variable domain (missing parts from reference TRBV29-1 and TRBJ1-2): SAVISQKPSRDICQRGTSLTIQCQVDSQVTMMFWYRQQPGQSLTLIATANQGSEATYESGFVIDKFPISRPNLTFSTLTVSNMSPEDSSIYLCSVYDREDYGYTFGSGTRLTVV.

V and J are TRBV29-1 and TRBJ2-2, with 7 bases that match TRBD1. The germline V gene has CDR1 SQVTM and CDR2 ANQGSEA. The V and J ends lost 3 bases and 0 bases, in that order; junction bases with no gene match: 4. The CDR3 length is 15 residues. This chain's CDR3 is CSVEDRRTNTGELFF. The CDR3 nucleotides are TGCAGCGTTGAGGACAGGAGAACGAACACCGGGGAGCTGTTTTTT.

V usage is TRBV28 and J usage is TRBJ1-2; D remains ambiguous. The CDR3 spans 11 residues. V was trimmed by 8 bases and J by 8 bases, leaving 12 bases between them. CDR1 is MDHEN, CDR2 SYDVKM, per germline. This CDR3 is CASVGWIGYTF. CDR3 nucleotide sequence: TGTGCCAGCGTCGGGTGGATAGGCTACACCTTC.

This clone was counted once. The chain has TRBV30 and TRBJ2-2, with D hard to call. Trimming removed 0 bases from V and 3 bases from J, with 8 bases in between. Looked up from germline, CDR1 is GTSNPN and CDR2 is SVGIG (reference sequence). This CDR3 is built from 14 residues. Here the CDR3 DNA reads TGTGCCTGGAGTGTTGGCAGTTACACCGGGGAGCTGTTTTTT. Amino acid sequence: CAWSVGSYTGELFF.

V usage is TRBV9 and J usage is TRBJ1-2; the D is unclear. This CDR3 is built from 13 residues. The germline CDR1 and CDR2 sequences are SGDLS and YYNGEE. Trimming took off 0 bases at V and 7 bases at J, with 10 bases between the two ends. Here the CDR3 reads CASSVDWASGYTF. The CDR3 DNA follows: TGTGCCAGCAGCGTAGATTGGGCGAGTGGCTACACCTTC. Full variable domain (rest looked up from reference TRBV9 and TRBJ1-2): DSGVTQTPKHLITATGQRVTLRCSPRSGDLSVYWYQQSLDQGLQFLIQYYNGEERAKGNILERFSAQQFPDLHSELNLSSLELGDSALYFCASSVDWASGYTFGSGTRLTVV.

This chain joins TRBV7-9 and TRBJ2-7, with 10 bases fitting TRBD1. The CDR3 has 17 amino acids. CDR1 SEHNR and CDR2 FQNEAQ come from the germline V gene (reference sequence). V shed 4 bases, J shed 4 bases, and the junction held 13 bases outside the gene matches. The CDR3: CASSSRTGGGGGYEQYF. Here the CDR3 DNA reads TGTGCCAGCAGCTCCAGGACAGGGGGTGGCGGTGGGTACGAGCAGTACTTC.

This clone turned up a few times. This chain links TRBV2 with TRBJ2-5, with TRBD1 matching 8 bases. The CDR3 loop spans 13 amino acids. V gave up 7 bases and J gave up 13 bases; unmatched junction bases: 14. CDR1 SNHLY and CDR2 FYNNEI come from the germline V gene. CDR3 loop: CASISGQGPARYF. Written as DNA, the CDR3 is TGTGCCAGCATCTCAGGACAGGGTCCCGCCCGGTACTTC.

The rearrangement links TRBV30 to TRBJ1-1; D is perhaps TRBD1 (5 bases). V lost 8 bases, J lost 1 base, and 11 bases lay in between. The CDR3 extends over 12 amino acids. Germline loops: CDR1 GTSNPN, CDR2 SVGIG (reference sequence). The CDR3 sequence: CASSRGNTEAFF. The CDR3 nucleotides read TGTGCCAGTTCTAGGGGGAACACTGAAGCTTTCTTT.

The rearrangement uses TRBV7-8 and TRBJ2-7; D is unresolved. In germline, CDR1 is SGHVS, CDR2 FQNEAQ. The V end was cut by 4 bases, the J end by 2 bases, with 12 bases between. The CDR3 extends over 14 amino acids. CDR3 DNA sequence: TGTGCCAGCAGCTCCCATTCCTTACCCTACGAGCAGTACTTC. Its translation is CASSSHSLPYEQYF.

This clone was detected only a few times. V usage is TRBV11-2 and J usage is TRBJ1-1, with D possibly matching TRBD1 (5 bases). Germline loops: CDR1 SGHAT, CDR2 FQNNGV. This CDR3 comprises 12 residues. Trimming left V 5 bases short and J 6 bases short, with 10 bases between. Here the CDR3 DNA reads TGTGCCAGCAGCCTTCAGGGCGCTGAAGCTTTCTTT. As protein: CASSLQGAEAFF.

This clone was counted a few times. V is TRBV30 and J is TRBJ2-3, with D uncertain. The V end was cut by 5 bases, the J end by 2 bases, with 11 bases between. This CDR3 comprises 13 residues. Germline CDR1 and CDR2: GTSNPN and SVGIG (reference sequence). CDR3 in DNA: TGTGCCTGGTCGGGCGGTCACACAGATACGCAGTATTTT. Amino acid sequence: CAWSGGHTDTQYF.

V usage is TRBV4-1 and J usage is TRBJ2-4; D may be TRBD1 (7 bases). The V end lost 1 base, the J end lost 0 bases, and 16 bases lay between the germline ends. There are 18 residues in the CDR3. Germline V lookup: CDR1 MGHRA, CDR2 YSYEKL. The CDR3 loop reads CASSQGWAGQLAKNIQYF. The CDR3, as DNA: TGCGCCAGCAGCCAAGGCTGGGCGGGACAGCTAGCCAAAAACATTCAGTACTTC.